One and the same sample provided the 21 T cell receptor beta chains below, sequenced in a study of beta chain features in type 1 diabetes. The study's findings and limits: There was a moderate but significant shortening of TCRB CDR3s in all four CD4+ subsets of Type 1 diabetes patients.

Their antigen targets remain unknown. Isolated RNA was reverse transcribed in full, so expressed TCRB transcripts were sequenced. Profiling relied on immunoSEQ multiplex PCR, and the TCRdb table lists in-frame clones only, not all of them. Among hundreds of thousands of clones listed, over 12% were seen once. The sample consisted of naive CD4+ T cells from blood. These receptors came from a man aged 18 to 35 with type 1 diabetes.

This clone was picked up a small number of times. The chain employs TRBV4-1 and TRBJ2-7; TRBD1 agrees at 9 bases. There are 17 residues in the CDR3. The germline CDR1 and CDR2 sequences are MGHRA and YSYEKL. The trim removed 4 bases at V and 0 bases at J, leaving 10 bases unmatched. The CDR3 bases are TGCGCCAGCAGCCCGGGACAGGGAATTACCATCTCCTACGAGCAGTACTTC. Its translation is CASSPGQGITISYEQYF.

The V and J genes are TRBV27 and TRBJ2-5; possibly TRBD1 for D (6 bases). V was trimmed by 5 bases and J by 6 bases, leaving 19 bases between them. Germline V gives CDR1 MNHEY, CDR2 SMNVEV (reference sequence). The CDR3 spans 15 residues. The chain's CDR3 is CASSPPGSRGKTQYF. DNA of the CDR3: TGTGCCAGCAGTCCCCCGGGGTCGAGGGGGAAGACCCAGTACTTC.

This CDR3 reads CASSPGEQGWVYEQYF. The DNA for the CDR3 is TGCGCCAGCAGCCCCGGTGAACAGGGTTGGGTCTACGAGCAGTACTTC. This sequence joins TRBV5-1 and TRBJ2-7; D might be TRBD1 (6 bases). The germline V and J ends were trimmed by 4 bases and 3 bases, with 20 bases remaining between them. The CDR3 is made up of 16 amino acids. CDR1 and CDR2 (germline): SGHRS, YFSETQ.

The chain carries TRBV6-5 and TRBJ2-7; TRBD1 aligns across 7 bases. This CDR3 region has 14 residues. The ends lost 6 bases at V and 7 bases at J; junction bases unmatched: 12. CDR1 is MNHEY and CDR2 is SVGAGI in the germline V gene. Here the CDR3 DNA reads TGTGCCAGCAGACTTCCGGGACAGCTACGGGAGCAGTACTTC. This codes for CASRLPGQLREQYF.

This clone was seen only a few times. The chain employs TRBV12-5 and TRBJ1-2, with D unclear. The V and J ends lost 0 bases and 7 bases respectively, with 21 bases between them. Germline V gene data show CDR1 as LGHNT and CDR2 as FRNRAP. The length of the CDR3 is 17 residues. The CDR3 DNA reads as TGTGCTAGTGGTTTGGTAACGGGGAGACCCGGGAGCGGTGGCTACACCTTC. Translating it yields CASGLVTGRPGSGGYTF.

This clone has a handful of counts. The chain couples TRBV18 to TRBJ2-3; D tentatively fits TRBD1 or TRBD2 (5 bases each). The germline gives CDR1 KGHSH, CDR2 LQKENI. Trimming took 1 base from V and 2 from J, leaving 13 bases between them. CDR3 length equals 16 residues. In DNA, the CDR3 is TGTGCCAGCTCACCACTACCGGGACGGGACACAGATACGCAGTATTTT. Its translation is CASSPLPGRDTDTQYF.

This clone appeared a few times. This rearrangement joins TRBV7-9 to TRBJ1-2, with D possibly matching TRBD1 (6 bases). The V gene lost 0 bases and the J gene lost 14 bases, with 16 bases spanning the gap. Germline CDR1 SEHNR, CDR2 FQNEAQ (reference sequence). The CDR3 sequence is 13 residues long. Here the CDR3 reads CASSLAGQIPTTF. Written as DNA, the CDR3 is TGTGCCAGCAGCTTAGCTGGACAGATACCAACGACCTTC.

A few counts support this clone. This chain uses TRBV28 with TRBJ1-2, with 8 bases lining up with TRBD1. J gave up 4 bases and V 5 bases, and 6 bases lay outside the gene matches. This CDR3 is 14 amino acids long. Germline CDR1 and CDR2: MDHEN and SYDVKM. This chain's CDR3 is CASSPGQGGYGYTF. In nucleotides, the CDR3 is TGTGCCAGCAGTCCCGGACAGGGAGGCTATGGCTACACCTTC.

This clone has just a few counts. The rearrangement links TRBV28 to TRBJ2-7; 10 bases agree with TRBD1. After removal of 4 bases from V and 3 bases from J, the junction contained 6 bases not matched to a gene. CDR1 and CDR2 (germline): MDHEN, SYDVKM. This CDR3 spans 15 amino acids. The CDR3, as DNA: TGTGCCAGCAGTTCCCAAGGACAGGGGGACTACGAGCAGTACTTC. As protein: CASSSQGQGDYEQYF. Looking up the rest from reference TRBV28 and TRBJ2-7 gives the full variable domain: DVKVTQSSRYLVKRTGEKVFLECVQDMDHENMFWYRQDPGLGLRLIYFSYDVKMKEKGDIPEGYSVSREKKERFSLILESASTNQTSMYLCASSSQGQGDYEQYFGPGTRLTVT.

CDR3 in amino acids: CAGTGETGELFF. In DNA form, the CDR3 reads TGTGCCGGGACAGGGGAGACCGGGGAGCTGTTTTTT. This chain joins TRBV19 and TRBJ2-2; TRBD1 aligns across 10 bases. Germline V CDR1 and CDR2: LNHDA, SQIVND (reference sequence). The CDR3 loop spans 12 amino acids. J gave up 5 bases and V 11 bases, and 2 bases lay outside the gene matches. The whole variable domain, remainder taken from reference TRBV19 and TRBJ2-2, is DGGITQSPKYLFRKEGQNVTLSCEQNLNHDAMYWYRQDPGQGLRLIYYSQIVNDFQKGDIAEGYSVSREKKESFPLTVTSAQKNPTAFYLCAGTGETGELFFGEGSRLTVL.

This clone was seen only a few times. The DNA for the CDR3 is TGCAGCCCCGCCCAGAGCACAGATACGCAGTATTTT. Amino acids: CSPAQSTDTQYF. This chain links TRBV29-1 with TRBJ2-3, with D hard to call. The CDR3 is 12 residues long. The V end lost 8 bases, the J end lost 0 bases, and 9 bases lay between the germline ends. Per the germline V gene, CDR1 is SQVTM and CDR2 is ANQGSEA.

The chain links TRBV6-5 to TRBJ2-7; D is undetermined. The CDR3 loop spans 14 amino acids. Per the germline V gene, CDR1 is MNHEY and CDR2 is SVGAGI. V lost 5 bases and J 4 bases, leaving 15 bases between the germline ends. Here the CDR3 reads CASSKLGAGYEQYF. The DNA for the CDR3 is TGTGCCAGCAGTAAATTAGGAGCCGGATACGAGCAGTACTTC.

This clone came up a few times. V usage is TRBV28 and J usage is TRBJ1-5; D unresolved. This CDR3 contains 9 residues. Germline CDR1 is MDHEN and CDR2 is SYDVKM. V was clipped by 6 bases and J by 9 bases, with 3 bases between them. The DNA for the CDR3 is TGTGCCAGCAGCGTGCCCCAGCATTTT. Translated, it gives CASSVPQHF.

This chain links TRBV4-1 with TRBJ2-7; D possibly corresponds to TRBD2 (5 bases). V shed 0 bases and J shed 1 base, with 19 bases lying between them. Germline V gene data show CDR1 as MGHRA and CDR2 as YSYEKL. The CDR3 spans 18 residues. The CDR3 DNA is TGCGCCAGCAGCCAAGAGTCATCGGCAGAGGGCCCTTCCTACGAGCAGTACTTC. Translating it yields CASSQESSAEGPSYEQYF.

This clone was observed a few times. The chain joins TRBV9 to TRBJ1-5; 10 nucleotides agree with TRBD1. From germline, CDR1 is SGDLS and CDR2 YYNGEE. The CDR3 runs 15 residues. V lost 2 bases to trimming and J lost 4 bases; unmatched junction nucleotides: 3. CDR3 DNA sequence: TGTGCCAGCAGCGTGGGGACAGGGGCGAATCAGCCCCAGCATTTT. Amino acids: CASSVGTGANQPQHF.

This clone was recorded a few times. The rearrangement uses TRBV18 and TRBJ1-2; TRBD1 matches at 7 bases. V was pared by 2 bases and J by 13 bases, with 7 bases of the junction left unmatched. The germline V gene encodes CDR1 KGHSH and CDR2 LQKENI. There are 12 residues in the CDR3. This CDR3 reads CASSPREGAVTF. CDR3 bases: TGTGCCAGCTCACCAAGAGAGGGGGCCGTCACCTTC.

There are a few counts of this clone. The V call is TRBV9, the J call TRBJ1-4, with a tentative D call TRBD1 (6 bases). This CDR3 is 16 amino acids long. V shed 3 bases and J shed 7 bases, with 19 bases lying between them. Per the germline V gene, CDR1 is SGDLS and CDR2 is YYNGEE. CDR3 in DNA: TGTGCCAGCAGCGAGTGGACAGTGATCCCTAGTGAAAAACTGTTTTTT. Translation gives CASSEWTVIPSEKLFF.

This chain links TRBV30 with TRBJ2-1; the D gene is possibly TRBD2 (5 bases). Germline V CDR1 and CDR2: GTSNPN, SVGIG (reference sequence). With 3 bases removed from V and 15 bases from J, the gap between germline ends came to 12 bases. This CDR3 contains 10 residues. CDR3 region: CAWSDTLAFF. Written as DNA, the CDR3 is TGTGCCTGGAGCGACACCCTAGCGTTCTTC.

The chain couples TRBV18 to TRBJ2-7; D is ambiguous. Germline V CDR1 and CDR2: KGHSH, LQKENI. The V gene lost 4 bases and the J gene lost 3 bases, with 10 bases spanning the gap. This CDR3 spans 13 amino acids. The CDR3 is CASSLPDRYEQYF. The CDR3 DNA follows: TGTGCCAGCTCACTCCCGGATCGCTACGAGCAGTACTTC. Using reference TRBV18 and TRBJ2-7 for the parts outside the CDR3, the full variable domain is NAGVMQNPRHLVRRRGQEARLRCSPMKGHSHVYWYRQLPEEGLKFMVYLQKENIIDESGMPKERFSAEFPKEGPSILRIQQVVRGDSAAYFCASSLPDRYEQYFGPGTRLTVT.

This rearrangement joins TRBV9 to TRBJ2-2; TRBD2 might be the D (5 bases). The CDR3 contains 17 residues. V lost 0 bases to trimming and J lost 0 bases, with 12 bases between them. Germline V gives CDR1 SGDLS, CDR2 YYNGEE. CDR3 sequence: CASSVVSSVANTGELFF. The CDR3 DNA reads as TGTGCCAGCAGCGTAGTTAGTAGCGTAGCGAACACCGGGGAGCTGTTTTTT.

A few counts support this clone. The chain couples TRBV29-1 to TRBJ2-7; 9 positions agree with TRBD1. J lost 6 bases, V lost 0 bases, and 12 bases had no gene match. The germline gives CDR1 SQVTM, CDR2 ANQGSEA. CDR3 length: 16 amino acids. DNA of the CDR3: TGCAGCGTTGAAGATTTTGTAGGACAGGGGTTTTTCGAGCAGTACTTC. Its protein is CSVEDFVGQGFFEQYF.